The clone carrying this T cell receptor beta chain appeared a few times. Antigen: not known. V gave up 6 bases and J gave up 0 bases, with 12 bases separating them. This CDR3 is built from 13 residues. Germline lookup yields CDR1 DFQATT and CDR2 SNEGSKA (reference sequence). These data are taken from a study of response to subunit inactivated influenza vaccine. The study, taken as a whole, reports: Only a handful of new T cells, the authors suggested, are recruited with each seasonal influenza vaccination.

MiXCR was run by TCRdb on the RT-PCR reads, yielding one entry per CDR3 protein. The repertoire holds around 790,000 distinct CDR3 sequences, with around 20% as singletons. This clonotype was sampled from a man aged 50-59 years who received an inactivated influenza vaccine. The sample here was PBMCs from blood, taken 5 to 6 days after vaccination. This rearrangement joins TRBV20-1 to TRBJ2-7, with D tentatively TRBD2 (5 bases). The CDR3 DNA sequence: TGCAGTGCCGCAAGCGGAGACTCCTACGAGCAGTACTTC. Translation gives CSAASGDSYEQYF.